This is a list of T cell receptor beta chains from one sample in a study of T-cell reconstitution after alpha-beta-depleted transplantation in children. TCRdb redid the calling of the PCR reads with MiXCR, one entry per CDR3 protein. Here the sample spans roughly 89,000 distinct CDR3 sequences, approximately 12% being singletons. The source was PBMCs from the stem cell graft donor, collected from the stem cell graft. Every receptor here comes from a human donor who donated a stem cell graft to a child with inherited bone marrow failure. The CDR3 runs from the conserved cysteine through the conserved F or W.

V,J,CDR3
TRBV7-8,TRBJ1-1,CASSLVGGLSTEAFF
TRBV7-9,TRBJ2-1,CASSLWAANEQFF
TRBV19,TRBJ2-1,CASSLTGADEQFF
TRBV29-1,TRBJ1-5,CSVGTGNQPQHF
TRBV5-1,TRBJ2-3,CASSLTGRGYPDTQYF
TRBV7-2,TRBJ1-2,CASSPGGREDYTF
TRBV7-2,TRBJ1-5,CASSRGQGVQPQHF
TRBV5-1,TRBJ2-7,CASSSSGTGATRGEQYF
TRBV5-5,TRBJ1-1,CASSGTPGQGLYF
TRBV12-3/TRBV12-4,TRBJ1-1,CASTLNQGSGEAFF
TRBV6-2/TRBV6-3,TRBJ2-3,CANRDTDTQYF
TRBV12-2,TRBJ1-5,CASRSGQRENSNQPQHF
TRBV5-6,TRBJ1-6,CASSLERGTYNSPLHF
TRBV5-1,TRBJ2-4,CASSLAGIDDIQYF
TRBV12-3/TRBV12-4,TRBJ2-7,CASSDRGTDEQYF
TRBV4-3,TRBJ2-5,CASSQNEGLKETQYF
TRBV19,TRBJ1-1,CASSIERISNTEAFF
TRBV12-3/TRBV12-4,TRBJ1-1,CASRPGQGRTMNTEAFF
TRBV11-2,TRBJ2-5,CASSLNGGGLAETQYF
TRBV5-1,TRBJ2-5,CASSPLTSDGETQYF
TRBV28,TRBJ1-5,CASSSPTGIGDQPQHF
TRBV12-3/TRBV12-4,TRBJ1-2,CASSFGPGQPNYGYTF
TRBV7-2,TRBJ2-7,CASSLGGNSYEQYF
TRBV7-9,TRBJ2-4,CASSLPPTGGMIIQYF
TRBV19,TRBJ2-2,CASSNGSPNTGELFF
TRBV7-8,TRBJ1-1,CASSLSLRQGETEAFF
TRBV4-2,TRBJ2-7,CASGRGTPYEQYF
TRBV20-1,TRBJ2-7,CSATPLAGSSYEQYF
TRBV7-2,TRBJ1-5,CASSSGGANNQPQHF
TRBV7-6,TRBJ2-7,CASSLGDAGSYEQYF
TRBV5-1,TRBJ2-3,CASSLRPSGRAAQYDTQYF
TRBV5-1,TRBJ1-1,CASSSDRGPEAFF
TRBV12-3/TRBV12-4,TRBJ1-4,CASSPQAGQYNEKLFF
TRBV28,TRBJ2-7,CASGDIYEQYF
TRBV6-2/TRBV6-3,TRBJ1-1,CASSYPGQYTEAFF
TRBV7-2,TRBJ1-3,CASSADLAGNTIYF
TRBV6-1,TRBJ2-5,CASSDPNTGFETQYF
TRBV7-2,TRBJ2-1,CASSFATSSYNEQFF
TRBV2,TRBJ2-3,CASSDRRGTDTQYF
TRBV10-3,TRBJ1-1,CAITDISNTEAFF
TRBV12-3/TRBV12-4,TRBJ2-5,CASSLLQGEGETQYF
TRBV5-6,TRBJ2-5,CASSWAGTSSVTQYF
TRBV28,TRBJ2-7,CASSLGRSEQYF
TRBV5-1,TRBJ1-1,CASSYSKGRDEAFF
TRBV9,TRBJ2-2,CASSVVDSPGELFF
TRBV6-1,TRBJ2-7,CASSEARGSYEQYF
TRBV6-1,TRBJ2-3,CASSVLFTDTQYF
TRBV27,TRBJ2-7,CASSQGFGYEQYF
TRBV4-2,TRBJ2-2,CASSREQGAWTGELFF
TRBV5-6,TRBJ1-1,CASSYRDRDTEAFF
TRBV28,TRBJ2-7,CASSFRGASSYEQYF
TRBV7-2,TRBJ2-5,CASSFGRGETQYF
TRBV10-3,TRBJ2-7,CAISRDRGAAEQYF
TRBV12-3/TRBV12-4,TRBJ2-7,CASSPGGRYEQYF
TRBV11-2,TRBJ1-2,CASSRSGTAYGYTF
TRBV7-9,TRBJ1-2,CASSLDWDNGYTF
TRBV5-1,TRBJ1-1,CASSLEDTEAFF
TRBV29-1,TRBJ2-3,CSVERTGPSTDTQYF
TRBV29-1,TRBJ2-7,CSVDPGQGGDEQYF